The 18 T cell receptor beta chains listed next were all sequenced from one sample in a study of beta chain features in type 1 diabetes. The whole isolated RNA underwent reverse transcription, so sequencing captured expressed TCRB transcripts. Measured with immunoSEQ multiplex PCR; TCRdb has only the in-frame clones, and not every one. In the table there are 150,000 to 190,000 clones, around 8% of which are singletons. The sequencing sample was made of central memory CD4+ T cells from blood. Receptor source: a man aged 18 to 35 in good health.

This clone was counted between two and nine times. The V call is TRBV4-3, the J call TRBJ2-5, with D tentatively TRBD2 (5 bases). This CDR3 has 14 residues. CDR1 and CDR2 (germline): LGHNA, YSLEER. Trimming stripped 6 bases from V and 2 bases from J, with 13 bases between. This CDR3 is CASSEGLRQETQYF. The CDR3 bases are TGCGCCAGCAGTGAGGGCTTGCGACAAGAGACCCAGTACTTC.

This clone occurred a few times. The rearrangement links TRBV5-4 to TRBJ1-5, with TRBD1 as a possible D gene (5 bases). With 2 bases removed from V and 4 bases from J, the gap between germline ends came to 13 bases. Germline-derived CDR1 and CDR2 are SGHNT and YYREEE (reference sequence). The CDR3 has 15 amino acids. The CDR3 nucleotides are TGTGCCAGCAGCTTTGGCGGGGGGATAAATCAGCCCCAGCATTTT. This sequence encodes CASSFGGGINQPQHF.

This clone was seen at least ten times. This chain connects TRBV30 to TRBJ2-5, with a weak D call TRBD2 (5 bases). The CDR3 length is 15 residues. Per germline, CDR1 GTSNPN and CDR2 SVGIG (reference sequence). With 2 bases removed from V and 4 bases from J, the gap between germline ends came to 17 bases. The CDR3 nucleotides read TGTGCCTGGAGTTACGGACGCACGGGGAGAGAGACCCAGTACTTC. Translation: CAWSYGRTGRETQYF.

In DNA, the CDR3 is TGCGCCAGCAGCTTGTGGGGCAGGGTTACGAACACCGGGGAGCTGTTTTTT. Translating it yields CASSLWGRVTNTGELFF. The J gene is TRBJ2-2, the V gene TRBV5-1; possible D gene TRBD1, 5 bases. The ends were cut back, 1 base at V and 0 bases at J, with 13 bases in the middle. CDR1 is SGHRS, CDR2 YFSETQ, per germline. The CDR3 is 17 residues long.

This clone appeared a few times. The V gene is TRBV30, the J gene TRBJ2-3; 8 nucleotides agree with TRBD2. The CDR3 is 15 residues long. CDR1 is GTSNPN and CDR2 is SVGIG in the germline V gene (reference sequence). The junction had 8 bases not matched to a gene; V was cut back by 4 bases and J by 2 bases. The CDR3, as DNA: TGTGCCTGGACCATCCCGGGACTAGTCACAGATACGCAGTATTTT. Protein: CAWTIPGLVTDTQYF.

DNA of the CDR3: TGTGCCAGCAGTCCCCGCCGAGAGGCGGAAGCTTTCTTT. Its translation is CASSPRREAEAFF. The V and J genes are TRBV6-1 and TRBJ1-1, with no clear D. V was cut by 5 bases and J by 8 bases, with 15 bases left in between. CDR3 size: 13 residues. Germline-derived CDR1 and CDR2 are MNHNS and SASEGT.

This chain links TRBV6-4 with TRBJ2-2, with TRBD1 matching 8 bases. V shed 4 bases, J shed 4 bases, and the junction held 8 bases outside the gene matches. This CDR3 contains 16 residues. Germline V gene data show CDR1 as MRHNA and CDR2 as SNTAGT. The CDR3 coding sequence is TGTGCCAGCAGTGCCGGTCAGGGGGCGGTCACCGGGGAGCTGTTTTTT. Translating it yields CASSAGQGAVTGELFF.

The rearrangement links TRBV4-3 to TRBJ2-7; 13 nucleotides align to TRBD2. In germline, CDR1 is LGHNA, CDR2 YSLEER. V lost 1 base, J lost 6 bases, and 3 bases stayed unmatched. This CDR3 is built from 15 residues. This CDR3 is CASSQGTSGRGEQYF. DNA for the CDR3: TGCGCCAGCAGCCAAGGGACTAGCGGGAGAGGCGAGCAGTACTTC.

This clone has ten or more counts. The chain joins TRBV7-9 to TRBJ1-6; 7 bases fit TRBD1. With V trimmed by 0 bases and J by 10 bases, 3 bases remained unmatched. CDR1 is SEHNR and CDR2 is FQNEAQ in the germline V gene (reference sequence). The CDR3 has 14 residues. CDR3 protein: CASSLAEGASPLHF. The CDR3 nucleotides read TGTGCCAGCAGCTTAGCGGAGGGGGCCTCACCCCTCCACTTT.

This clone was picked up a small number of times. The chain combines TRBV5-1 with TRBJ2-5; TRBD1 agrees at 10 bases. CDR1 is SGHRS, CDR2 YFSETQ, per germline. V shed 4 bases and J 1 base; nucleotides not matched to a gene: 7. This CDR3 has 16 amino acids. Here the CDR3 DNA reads TGCGCCAGCAGCCCAACCGGGACAGGGGCCCAAGAGACCCAGTACTTC. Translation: CASSPTGTGAQETQYF. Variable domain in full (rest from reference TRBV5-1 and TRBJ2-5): KAGVTQTPRYLIKTRGQQVTLSCSPISGHRSVSWYQQTPGQGLQFLFEYFSETQRNKGNFPGRFSGRQFSNSRSEMNVSTLELGDSALYLCASSPTGTGAQETQYFGPGTRLLVL.

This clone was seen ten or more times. The CDR3, as DNA: TGTGCCAGCAGGCCCGCGGGGGCGAATGCTAATGAAAAACTGTTTTTT. Protein product: CASRPAGANANEKLFF. V gene TRBV28 combines with J gene TRBJ1-4, with D possibly being TRBD1 (6 bases). Germline CDR1 and CDR2: MDHEN and SYDVKM. The CDR3 extends over 16 amino acids. The V end lost 6 bases, the J end lost 3 bases, and 17 bases lay between the germline ends.

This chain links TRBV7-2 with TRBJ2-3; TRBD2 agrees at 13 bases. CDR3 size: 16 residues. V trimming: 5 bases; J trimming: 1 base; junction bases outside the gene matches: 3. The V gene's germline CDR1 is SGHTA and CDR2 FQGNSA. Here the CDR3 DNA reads TGTGCCAGCAGCGGCGGGACTAGCGGGGGCACAGATACGCAGTATTTT. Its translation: CASSGGTSGGTDTQYF.

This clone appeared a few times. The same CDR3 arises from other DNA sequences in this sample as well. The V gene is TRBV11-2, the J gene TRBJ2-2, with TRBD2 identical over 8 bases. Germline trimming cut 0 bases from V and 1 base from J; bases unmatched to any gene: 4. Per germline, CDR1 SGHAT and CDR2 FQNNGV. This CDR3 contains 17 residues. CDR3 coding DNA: TGTGCCAGCAGCTTAGATGGGCTAGCGGGGAACACCGGGGAGCTGTTTTTT. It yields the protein CASSLDGLAGNTGELFF. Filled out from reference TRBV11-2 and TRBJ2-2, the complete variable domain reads EAGVAQSPRYKIIEKRQSVAFWCNPISGHATLYWYQQILGQGPKLLIQFQNNGVVDDSQLPKDRFSAERLKGVDSTLKIQPAKLEDSAVYLCASSLDGLAGNTGELFFGEGSRLTVL.

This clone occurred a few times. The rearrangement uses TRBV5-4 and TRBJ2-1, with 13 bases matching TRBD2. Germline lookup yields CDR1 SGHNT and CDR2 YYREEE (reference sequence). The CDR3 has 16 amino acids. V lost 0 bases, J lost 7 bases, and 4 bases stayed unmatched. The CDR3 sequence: CASSLGTSGGKNEQFF. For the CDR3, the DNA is TGTGCCAGCAGCTTGGGGACTAGCGGGGGTAAAAATGAGCAGTTCTTC.

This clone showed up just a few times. CDR3 amino acids: CASNSGTGESPLHF. The DNA for the CDR3 is TGCGCCAGCAACTCGGGGACAGGGGAATCACCCCTCCACTTT. The V and J genes are TRBV5-1 and TRBJ1-6; the match to TRBD1 covers 10 bases. V was pared by 6 bases and J by 10 bases, with 7 bases of the junction left unmatched. The CDR3 is made up of 14 amino acids. The germline V gene encodes CDR1 SGHRS and CDR2 YFSETQ. The whole variable domain, filled in from reference TRBV5-1 and TRBJ1-6, reads KAGVTQTPRYLIKTRGQQVTLSCSPISGHRSVSWYQQTPGQGLQFLFEYFSETQRNKGNFPGRFSGRQFSNSRSEMNVSTLELGDSALYLCASNSGTGESPLHFGNGTRLTVT.

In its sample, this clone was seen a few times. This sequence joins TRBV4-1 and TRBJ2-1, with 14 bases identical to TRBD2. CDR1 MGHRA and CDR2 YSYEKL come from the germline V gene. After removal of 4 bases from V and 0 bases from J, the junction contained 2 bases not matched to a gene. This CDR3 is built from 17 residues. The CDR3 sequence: CASSLGTSGSSYNEQFF. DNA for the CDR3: TGCGCCAGCAGCCTTGGGACTAGCGGGAGCTCCTACAATGAGCAGTTCTTC.

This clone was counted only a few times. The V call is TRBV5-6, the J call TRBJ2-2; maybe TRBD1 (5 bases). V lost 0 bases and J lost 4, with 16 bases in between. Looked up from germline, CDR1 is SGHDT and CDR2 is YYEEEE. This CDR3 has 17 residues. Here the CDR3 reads CASSLVRGQAVTGELFF. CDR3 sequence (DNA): TGTGCCAGCAGCTTGGTAAGGGGCCAGGCGGTCACCGGGGAGCTGTTTTTT.

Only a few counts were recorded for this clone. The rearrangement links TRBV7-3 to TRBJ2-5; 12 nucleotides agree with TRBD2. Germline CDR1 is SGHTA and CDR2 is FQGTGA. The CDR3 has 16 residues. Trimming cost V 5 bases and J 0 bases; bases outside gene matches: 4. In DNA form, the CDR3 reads TGTGCCAGCAGCCGCAGACTAGCGGGGGACCAAGAGACCCAGTACTTC. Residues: CASSRRLAGDQETQYF.